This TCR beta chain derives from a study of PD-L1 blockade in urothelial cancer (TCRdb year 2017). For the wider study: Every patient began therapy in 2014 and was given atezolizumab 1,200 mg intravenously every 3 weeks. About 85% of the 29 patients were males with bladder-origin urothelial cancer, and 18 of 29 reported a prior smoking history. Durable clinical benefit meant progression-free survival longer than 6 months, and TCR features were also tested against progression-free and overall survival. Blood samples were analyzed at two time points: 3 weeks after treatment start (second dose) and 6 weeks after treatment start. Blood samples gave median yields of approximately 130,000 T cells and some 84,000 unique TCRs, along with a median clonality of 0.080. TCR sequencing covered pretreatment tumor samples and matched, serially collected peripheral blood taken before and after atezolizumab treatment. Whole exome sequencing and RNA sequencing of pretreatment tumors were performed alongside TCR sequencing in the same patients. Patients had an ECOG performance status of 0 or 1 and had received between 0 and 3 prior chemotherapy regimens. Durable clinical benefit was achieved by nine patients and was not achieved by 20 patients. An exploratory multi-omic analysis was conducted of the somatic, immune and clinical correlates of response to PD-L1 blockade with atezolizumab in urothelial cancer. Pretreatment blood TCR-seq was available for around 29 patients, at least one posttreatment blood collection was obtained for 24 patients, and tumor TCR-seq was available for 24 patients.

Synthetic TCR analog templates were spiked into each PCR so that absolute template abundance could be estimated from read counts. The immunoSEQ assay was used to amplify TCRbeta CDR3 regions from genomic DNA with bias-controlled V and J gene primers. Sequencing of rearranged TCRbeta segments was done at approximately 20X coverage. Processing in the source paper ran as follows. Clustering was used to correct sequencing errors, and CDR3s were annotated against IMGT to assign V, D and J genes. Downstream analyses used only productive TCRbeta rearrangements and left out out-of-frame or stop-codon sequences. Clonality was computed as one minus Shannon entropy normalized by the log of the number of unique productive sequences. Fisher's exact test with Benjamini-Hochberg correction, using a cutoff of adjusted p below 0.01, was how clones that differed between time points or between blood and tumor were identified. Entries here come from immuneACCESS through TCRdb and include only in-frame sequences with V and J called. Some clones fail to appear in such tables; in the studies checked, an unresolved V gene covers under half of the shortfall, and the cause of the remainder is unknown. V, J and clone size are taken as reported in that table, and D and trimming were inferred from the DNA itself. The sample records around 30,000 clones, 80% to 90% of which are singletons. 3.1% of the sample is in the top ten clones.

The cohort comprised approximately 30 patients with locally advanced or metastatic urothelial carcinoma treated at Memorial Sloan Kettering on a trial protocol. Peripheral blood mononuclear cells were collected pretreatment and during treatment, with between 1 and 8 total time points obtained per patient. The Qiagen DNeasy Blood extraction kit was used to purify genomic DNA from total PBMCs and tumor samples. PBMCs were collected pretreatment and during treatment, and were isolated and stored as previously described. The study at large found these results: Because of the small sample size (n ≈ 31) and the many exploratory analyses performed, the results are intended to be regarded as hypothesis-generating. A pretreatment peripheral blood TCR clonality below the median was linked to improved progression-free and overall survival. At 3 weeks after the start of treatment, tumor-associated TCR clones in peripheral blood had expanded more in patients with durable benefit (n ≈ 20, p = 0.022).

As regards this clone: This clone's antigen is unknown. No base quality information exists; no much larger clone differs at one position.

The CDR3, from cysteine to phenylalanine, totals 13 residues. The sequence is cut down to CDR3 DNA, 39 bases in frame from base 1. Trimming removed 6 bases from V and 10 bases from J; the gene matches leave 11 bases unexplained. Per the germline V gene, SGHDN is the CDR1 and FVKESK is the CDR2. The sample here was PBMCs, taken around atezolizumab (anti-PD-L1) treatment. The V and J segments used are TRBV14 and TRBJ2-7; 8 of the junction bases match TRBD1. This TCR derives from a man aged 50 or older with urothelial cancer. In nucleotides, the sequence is TGTGCCAGCAGTACGACAGGGGTAAACGTACAGTACTTC. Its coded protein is CASSTTGVNVQYF.